Shown below are 29 T cell receptor beta chains from a single sample sequenced in a study of neurological immune-mediated disorders. TCRdb re-analysed the 5' RACE reads in MiXCR, keeping a single row per CDR3 protein. The table records 75,000 to 85,000 distinct CDR3 sequences, 15% to 20% of them present only once. The sequencing input was PBMCs. The source is a woman in her forties in good health.

This clonotype was seen repeatedly, ten times or more. This rearrangement joins TRBV4-2 to TRBJ1-4, with D perhaps TRBD1 (6 bases). V was pared by 0 bases and J by 8 bases, with 10 bases between. The length of the CDR3 is 14 residues. Germline loops: CDR1 LGHNA, CDR2 YNFKEQ. The CDR3 here is CASSQEGDREKLFF. The CDR3 nucleotides are TGTGCCAGCAGCCAAGAGGGCGACAGGGAAAAACTGTTTTTT.

The table lists this clonotype with many counts. This chain links TRBV5-1 with TRBJ1-5; D is uncertain. This CDR3 spans 15 amino acids. Trimming pared 0 bases from V and 2 bases from J, leaving 9 bases between. In germline, CDR1 is SGHRS, CDR2 YFSETQ. The DNA for the CDR3 is TGCGCCAGCAGCTTGGAAGGGATTGGCAATCAGCCCCAGCATTTT. This sequence encodes CASSLEGIGNQPQHF.

This clonotype was seen ten or more times. The V call is TRBV20-1, the J call TRBJ1-1; TRBD1 might be the D (5 bases). The CDR3 runs to 12 residues. Germline CDR1 and CDR2: DFQATT and SNEGSKA (reference sequence). Trimming cost V 8 bases and J 7 bases, with 17 bases left between them. The CDR3 DNA reads as TGCAGTTCCGGCGCGGGGGGTCTTGAAGCTTTCTTT. Encoded protein: CSSGAGGLEAFF.

This chain links TRBV10-3 with TRBJ1-6; TRBD1 might be the D (5 bases). This CDR3 spans 11 amino acids. V was trimmed by 2 bases and J by 19 bases, leaving 12 bases between them. CDR1 and CDR2 (germline): ENHRY, SYGVKD. The CDR3 nucleotides read TGTGCCATCAGTGAGGGGGCAGGAGTTCACTTT. Translation: CAISEGAGVHF.

This clonotype was observed many times. The J gene is TRBJ1-1, the V gene TRBV12-3 or TRBV12-4; D is perhaps TRBD1 (5 bases). The CDR3 sequence is 13 residues long. The V end lost 6 bases, the J end lost 7 bases, and 15 bases lay between the germline ends. As DNA, the CDR3 is TGTGCCAGCAGCCGCGAGGGGCCCAATGAAGCTTTCTTT. It encodes CASSREGPNEAFF.

In its sample, this clonotype was seen many times. This chain uses TRBV5-1 with TRBJ2-3; D gene ambiguous. Trimming left V 6 bases short and J 2 bases short, with 13 bases between. The CDR3 loop spans 14 amino acids. Germline CDR1 SGHRS, CDR2 YFSETQ. CDR3 residues: CASNPDLNTDTQYF. The DNA for the CDR3 is TGCGCCAGCAACCCGGACCTTAACACAGATACGCAGTATTTT.

This clonotype was counted at least ten times. The V and J genes are TRBV7-9 and TRBJ2-7, with D tentatively TRBD1 (7 bases). This CDR3 has 14 amino acids. CDR1 is SEHNR and CDR2 is FQNEAQ in the germline V gene (reference sequence). Trimming stripped 1 base from V and 6 bases from J, with 13 bases between. The CDR3 region is CASSLGRGVSEQYF. CDR3 nucleotide sequence: TGTGCCAGCAGCTTAGGCAGGGGGGTAAGCGAGCAGTACTTC.

This clonotype has only one observation. A read error is likely, as this CDR3 ends without the conserved phenylalanine or tryptophan. The genes are TRBV28 and TRBJ1-3; TRBD1 matches 8 bases. V was pared by 5 bases and J by 0 bases, with 18 bases of the junction left unmatched. The CDR3 totals 20 residues. From germline, CDR1 is MDHEN and CDR2 SYDVKM. The chain's CDR3 is CASSPPSPGGLQFSGNTIYS. The CDR3 DNA reads as TGTGCCAGCAGTCCCCCCTCGCCAGGGGGCTTACAATTCTCTGGAAACACCATATATTCT.

The rearrangement links TRBV28 to TRBJ2-2; possible D gene TRBD1, 8 bases. The CDR3 contains 15 residues. V was cut by 6 bases and J by 2 bases, with 13 bases left in between. CDR1 and CDR2 (germline): MDHEN, SYDVKM. CDR3 bases: TGTGCCAGCAGGGGGGGGACAGGCAACACCGGGGAGCTGTTTTTT. As protein: CASRGGTGNTGELFF.

This clonotype occurred a few times. The gene calls are TRBV4-3 and TRBJ1-2; 8 bases are shared with TRBD1. Germline CDR1 is LGHNA and CDR2 is YSLEER. This CDR3 spans 15 amino acids. V dropped 2 bases and J dropped 4; count of bases not matched to a gene: 6. The CDR3 is CASSQSTGVAYGYTF. Written as DNA, the CDR3 is TGCGCCAGCAGCCAATCGACAGGGGTGGCCTATGGCTACACCTTC.

This clonotype showed up many times. The rearrangement links TRBV5-6 to TRBJ2-7; a possible D gene is TRBD2 (5 bases). Looked up from germline, CDR1 is SGHDT and CDR2 is YYEEEE. Trimming left V 0 bases short and J 7 bases short, with 11 bases between. The CDR3 spans 13 residues. The CDR3 here is CASSLVSSPEQYF. Written as DNA, the CDR3 is TGTGCCAGCAGCTTGGTTTCTAGCCCAGAGCAGTACTTC.

Ten or more counts support this clonotype. CDR3 in DNA: TGCGCCAGCAGCCGGGACAGGGGAAGAGAAAAACTGTTTTTT. Protein product: CASSRDRGREKLFF. The rearrangement uses TRBV4-3 and TRBJ1-4; 10 positions agree with TRBD1. The CDR3 length is 14 residues. Per germline, CDR1 LGHNA and CDR2 YSLEER. With 4 bases clipped from V and 8 bases from J, the junction kept 4 bases outside the gene matches.

In its sample, this clonotype was seen many times. The chain uses TRBV5-1 and TRBJ2-3; 7 nucleotides align to TRBD2. The V gene end was trimmed by 1 base and the J gene end by 4 bases; junction bases not matched to a gene: 3. The V gene's germline CDR1 is SGHRS and CDR2 YFSETQ. The CDR3 is 14 amino acids. The CDR3 nucleotides are TGCGCCAGCAGCTTGCTCGCGGGGGCAGATACGCAGTATTTT. Translation gives CASSLLAGADTQYF.

This chain's CDR3 is CASKPEGDSDRKGELFF. The CDR3 DNA reads as TGTGCCAGCAAGCCCGAGGGGGACAGTGACCGAAAGGGCGAACTGTTTTTT. This rearrangement joins TRBV7-8 to TRBJ1-4; 7 bases map to TRBD1. Germline CDR1 reads SGHVS; CDR2 reads FQNEAQ. There are 17 residues in the CDR3. Trimming took 7 bases from V and 12 from J; bases not matched to a gene: 23. Complete variable domain (other parts from reference TRBV7-8 and TRBJ1-4): GAGVSQSPRYKVAKRGQDVALRCDPISGHVSLFWYQQALGQGPEFLTYFQNEAQLDKSGLPSDRFFAERPEGSVSTLKIQRTQQEDSAVYLCASKPEGDSDRKGELFFGSGTQLSVL.

A few counts support this clonotype. The rearrangement joins TRBV28 to TRBJ1-5; TRBD1 aligns across 10 bases. The CDR3 is 18 residues long. V lost 5 bases to trimming and J lost 1 base; unmatched junction nucleotides: 11. Germline lookup yields CDR1 MDHEN and CDR2 SYDVKM. CDR3 coding DNA: TGTGCCAGCAGTGCATGGGACAGGGGTAGGGTCAGCAATCAGCCCCAGCATTTT. Its translation is CASSAWDRGRVSNQPQHF.

This clonotype was counted ten times or more. V usage is TRBV7-9 and J usage is TRBJ2-3; D may be TRBD2 (5 bases). Germline assignment: CDR1 SEHNR and CDR2 FQNEAQ (reference sequence). The CDR3 is 16 residues long. V gave up 0 bases and J gave up 3 bases, with 13 bases separating them. CDR3 DNA sequence: TGTGCCAGCAGCTTAGCCGCGGGCACGTGGACAGATACGCAGTATTTT. Protein: CASSLAAGTWTDTQYF. Full variable domain (outside the CDR3, taken from reference TRBV7-9 and TRBJ2-3): DTGVSQNPRHKITKRGQNVTFRCDPISEHNRLYWYRQTLGQGPEFLTYFQNEAQLEKSRLLSDRFSAERPKGSFSTLEIQRTEQGDSAMYLCASSLAAGTWTDTQYFGPGTRLTVL.

This clonotype has only a few counts. The V and J genes are TRBV9 and TRBJ2-1; a possible D gene is TRBD1 (5 bases). Per the germline V gene, CDR1 is SGDLS and CDR2 is YYNGEE. Trimming removed 0 bases from V and 5 bases from J, with 12 bases in between. The CDR3 is 15 amino acids. CDR3 DNA: TGTGCCAGCAGCGTAGCGGTTCAGGGAAACAATGAGCAGTTCTTC. Residues: CASSVAVQGNNEQFF.

The rearrangement joins TRBV7-2 to TRBJ2-7; TRBD2 matches 7 bases. The V gene's germline CDR1 is SGHTA and CDR2 FQGNSA. The J segment lost 9 bases and the V segment lost 5 bases, leaving 13 bases of the junction unmatched. The CDR3 has 14 residues. The DNA of the CDR3 is TGTGCCAGCAGCGACCTTGGGGGGGTCCGGGTGCAGTACTTC. This encodes CASSDLGGVRVQYF. The complete variable domain, with remaining parts taken from reference TRBV7-2 and TRBJ2-7, reads GAGVSQSPSNKVTEKGKDVELRCDPISGHTALYWYRQSLGQGLEFLIYFQGNSAPDKSGLPSDRFSAERTGGSVSTLTIQRTQQEDSAVYLCASSDLGGVRVQYFGPGTRLTVT.

The chain employs TRBV5-1 and TRBJ2-3, with D tentatively TRBD2 (6 bases). Germline V gives CDR1 SGHRS, CDR2 YFSETQ. The CDR3 has 15 residues. Trimming removed 4 bases from V and 0 bases from J, with 12 bases in between. The CDR3: CASSGTSTSTDTQYF. Here the CDR3 DNA reads TGCGCCAGCAGCGGGACTTCCACTAGCACAGATACGCAGTATTTT.

In this sample, this clonotype turned up many times. In DNA form, the CDR3 reads TGCAGCGTGGCCTCGGGACAGCTCCAAGAGACCCAGTACTTC. This sequence encodes CSVASGQLQETQYF. The chain combines TRBV29-1 with TRBJ2-5, with 7 nucleotides matching TRBD1. Looked up from germline, CDR1 is SQVTM and CDR2 is ANQGSEA. The CDR3 spans 14 residues. J lost 1 base, V lost 6 bases, and 8 bases had no gene match. The entire variable domain, with the rest obtained from reference TRBV29-1 and TRBJ2-5, is as follows: SAVISQKPSRDICQRGTSLTIQCQVDSQVTMMFWYRQQPGQSLTLIATANQGSEATYESGFVIDKFPISRPNLTFSTLTVSNMSPEDSSIYLCSVASGQLQETQYFGPGTRLLVL.

This clonotype was seen ten or more times. The V and J genes are TRBV18 and TRBJ2-1; 9 nucleotides agree with TRBD2. This CDR3 is built from 15 residues. The germline CDR1 and CDR2 sequences are KGHSH and LQKENI. After removal of 3 bases from V and 5 bases from J, the junction contained 5 bases not matched to a gene. CDR3 sequence: CASSPFSGGDNEQFF. As DNA, the CDR3 is TGTGCCAGCTCACCTTTTAGCGGGGGCGACAATGAGCAGTTCTTC. Full variable domain (remainder filled in from reference TRBV18 and TRBJ2-1): NAGVMQNPRHLVRRRGQEARLRCSPMKGHSHVYWYRQLPEEGLKFMVYLQKENIIDESGMPKERFSAEFPKEGPSILRIQQVVRGDSAAYFCASSPFSGGDNEQFFGPGTRLTVL.

The V gene is TRBV5-1, the J gene TRBJ2-3, with 7 bases identical to TRBD1. The V and J ends lost 0 bases and 4 bases, in that order; junction bases with no gene match: 2. Germline V lookup: CDR1 SGHRS, CDR2 YFSETQ. This CDR3 has 14 amino acids. The CDR3 spells CASSLDRGADTQYF. CDR3 sequence (DNA): TGCGCCAGCAGCTTGGACAGGGGTGCAGATACGCAGTATTTT.

This clonotype was counted many times. This chain joins TRBV29-1 and TRBJ2-3, with 9 positions matching TRBD1. The V and J ends lost 5 bases and 4 bases, in that order; junction bases with no gene match: 4. CDR3 length equals 13 residues. The germline gives CDR1 SQVTM, CDR2 ANQGSEA. The CDR3 reads CSVRDRDADTQYF. In DNA, the CDR3 is TGCAGCGTTCGGGACAGGGACGCAGATACGCAGTATTTT.

This clonotype was observed at least ten times. V usage is TRBV29-1 and J usage is TRBJ1-1; D is ambiguous. There are 13 residues in the CDR3. CDR1 is SQVTM and CDR2 is ANQGSEA in the germline V gene. V lost 7 bases to trimming and J lost 1 base, with 13 bases between them. As DNA, the CDR3 is TGCAGCGCGCGGATGGGAAGGAACACTGAAGCTTTCTTT. It is translated as CSARMGRNTEAFF. The full variable domain, in which reference TRBV29-1 and TRBJ1-1 provide the parts outside the CDR3, is SAVISQKPSRDICQRGTSLTIQCQVDSQVTMMFWYRQQPGQSLTLIATANQGSEATYESGFVIDKFPISRPNLTFSTLTVSNMSPEDSSIYLCSARMGRNTEAFFGQGTRLTVV.

A single count supports this clonotype. This rearrangement joins TRBV6-5 to TRBJ2-5; 11 bases match TRBD2. Germline trimming cut 7 bases from V and 4 bases from J; bases unmatched to any gene: 2. The CDR3 is 13 residues long. Germline lookup yields CDR1 MNHEY and CDR2 SVGAGI. The CDR3 region has the DNA TGTGCCAGCACACTAGCGGGAGCAGAGACCCAGTACTTC. It yields the protein CASTLAGAETQYF.

This clonotype showed up many times. The V gene is TRBV28, the J gene TRBJ2-7; the D gene is possibly TRBD1 (7 bases). Germline lookup yields CDR1 MDHEN and CDR2 SYDVKM. Trimming took 4 bases from V and 6 from J, leaving 19 bases between them. CDR3 length: 15 residues. DNA for the CDR3: TGTGCCAGCAGTTCCATCGCTGGAGGGGGCGGCGAGCAGTACGTC. As protein: CASSSIAGGGGEQYV.

This clonotype has ten or more counts. The V gene is TRBV5-1, the J gene TRBJ2-1, with 12 bases matching TRBD2. Germline CDR1 SGHRS, CDR2 YFSETQ. This CDR3 region has 17 residues. The V gene end was trimmed by 0 bases and the J gene end by 8 bases; junction bases not matched to a gene: 9. The DNA of the CDR3 is TGCGCCAGCAGCTTGGGAACTAGCGGGGGGCGCAGGGATGAGCAGTTCTTC. Its translation is CASSLGTSGGRRDEQFF.

There are a few counts of this clonotype. The V and J genes are TRBV27 and TRBJ2-2, with 12 bases fitting TRBD2. The CDR3 totals 17 residues. V gave up 6 bases and J gave up 0 bases; unmatched junction bases: 5. Germline values: CDR1 MNHEY, CDR2 SMNVEV (reference sequence). CDR3 sequence (DNA): TGTGCCAGCAGCCCGACTAGCGGGGGCCCGAACACCGGGGAGCTGTTTTTT. Translating gives CASSPTSGGPNTGELFF.

This clonotype was recorded at least ten times. The genes are TRBV28 and TRBJ1-2; no clear D. The ends were cut back, 3 bases at V and 3 bases at J, with 8 bases in the middle. Germline assignment: CDR1 MDHEN and CDR2 SYDVKM. This CDR3 has 13 amino acids. Here the CDR3 reads CASSFLLDYGYTF. As DNA, the CDR3 is TGTGCCAGCAGTTTCCTGCTCGACTATGGCTACACCTTC.